Listed here are 23 T cell receptor beta chains from one sample, sequenced in a study of T cells after yellow fever vaccination. TCRdb used MiXCR to reprocess the 5' RACE reads, holding one entry per CDR3 protein. The sample includes some 290,000 distinct CDR3 sequences, around 10% of them seen just once. Sequences were derived from CD4+ T cells sorted from PBMCs, sampled 45 days after the yellow fever booster vaccination. All receptors come from a young man who received the YFV17D yellow fever vaccine.

The chain has TRBV5-1 and TRBJ2-5, with D perhaps being TRBD1 or TRBD2 (6 bases each). The CDR3 has 16 residues. Germline V gene lookup returns CDR1 SGHRS and CDR2 YFSETQ. V lost 1 base and J lost 4, with 17 bases in between. The CDR3 region has the DNA TGCGCCAGCAGCTTGCCGGAGACAGGAGGGCTAGAGACCCAGTACTTC. It is translated as CASSLPETGGLETQYF.

This clonotype was detected only a few times. The genes are TRBV12-3 or TRBV12-4 and TRBJ1-2; D uncertain. This CDR3 contains 13 residues. Trimming removed 5 bases at V and 8 bases at J, with 15 bases between. The CDR3 region has the DNA TGTGCCAGCAGTCCCGGGTCCTGGCTCGGCTACACCTTC. This encodes CASSPGSWLGYTF.

This clonotype was found many times. V usage is TRBV7-3 and J usage is TRBJ2-1, with D possibly called TRBD1 or TRBD2 (5 bases each). The CDR3 runs to 16 residues. V was trimmed by 1 base and J by 2 bases, leaving 12 bases between them. In germline, CDR1 is SGHTA, CDR2 FQGTGA. In DNA, the CDR3 is TGTGCCAGCAGCTTAAGAGGAGTGGGGGCCTACAATGAGCAGTTCTTC. This sequence encodes CASSLRGVGAYNEQFF.

The table lists this clonotype with many counts. The genes are TRBV12-3 or TRBV12-4 and TRBJ1-6, with D perhaps TRBD1 (5 bases). This CDR3 is built from 11 residues. The ends were cut back, 7 bases at V and 13 bases at J, with 11 bases in the middle. For the CDR3, the DNA is TGTGCCAGCACCTCCGGGGGGCCCCTCCACTTT. Its translation: CASTSGGPLHF.

The chain has TRBV15 and TRBJ2-7, with D possibly TRBD2 on 5 matching bases. The V gene lost 2 bases and the J gene lost 0 bases, with 11 bases spanning the gap. Germline-derived CDR1 and CDR2 are LNHNV and YYDKDF (reference sequence). CDR3 length equals 15 residues. In DNA, the CDR3 is TGTGCCACCAGCAGAACCGGGATAAGCTCCTACGAGCAGTACTTC. Protein product: CATSRTGISSYEQYF.

This clonotype was seen more than once but under ten times. This rearrangement joins TRBV7-9 to TRBJ2-5, with TRBD2 matching 7 bases. The V and J ends lost 1 base and 8 bases, in that order; junction bases with no gene match: 7. Germline V lookup: CDR1 SEHNR, CDR2 FQNEAQ (reference sequence). The CDR3 contains 14 residues. CDR3 DNA sequence: TGTGCCAGCAGCTTAGGCGGGACTAAATATACCCAGTACTTC. Its protein is CASSLGGTKYTQYF.

This clonotype came up many times. The chain is built from TRBV29-1 and TRBJ2-1, with 12 bases aligning to TRBD1. Germline V lookup: CDR1 SQVTM, CDR2 ANQGSEA. This CDR3 has 15 amino acids. V shed 7 bases and J 9 bases; nucleotides not matched to a gene: 13. CDR3 amino acids: CSGTGPGQGAGEQFF. The CDR3 coding sequence is TGCAGCGGCACCGGACCGGGACAGGGGGCTGGTGAGCAGTTCTTC.

The chain has TRBV12-3 or TRBV12-4 and TRBJ2-1; D is possibly TRBD1 or TRBD2 (6 bases each). V was trimmed by 6 bases and J by 9 bases, leaving 18 bases between them. This CDR3 region has 14 residues. The DNA for the CDR3 is TGTGCCAGCAGCACCGGGGGCGGGGTTGGTGAGCAGTTCTTC. As protein: CASSTGGGVGEQFF.

This chain links TRBV9 with TRBJ2-5, with 11 bases matching TRBD1. The CDR3 contains 16 residues. Germline V CDR1 and CDR2: SGDLS, YYNGEE. Trimming took 3 bases from V and 4 from J; bases not matched to a gene: 8. This CDR3 is CASSEGHGTGGETQYF. In DNA form, the CDR3 reads TGTGCCAGCAGCGAGGGTCATGGGACAGGGGGAGAGACCCAGTACTTC.

The chain couples TRBV7-2 to TRBJ1-1; D ambiguous. The length of the CDR3 is 12 residues. Per germline, CDR1 SGHTA and CDR2 FQGNSA. Trimming removed 5 bases at V and 7 bases at J, with 11 bases between. The CDR3 reads CASSRTRGEAFF. The DNA for the CDR3 is TGTGCCAGCAGCCGAACTCGGGGTGAAGCTTTCTTT.

This clonotype was detected a few times. V is TRBV7-9 and J is TRBJ2-6, with TRBD1 matching 10 bases. This CDR3 comprises 22 residues. J lost 1 base, V lost 5 bases, and 20 bases had no gene match. Germline values: CDR1 SEHNR, CDR2 FQNEAQ (reference sequence). The chain's CDR3 is CASSRGDRDRGLHLSGANVLTF. The CDR3 DNA reads as TGTGCCAGCAGCCGGGGGGACCGGGACAGGGGTCTGCATTTGTCTGGGGCCAACGTCCTGACTTTC.

This clonotype was counted a few times. This chain connects TRBV24-1 to TRBJ2-7; tentatively, D is TRBD1 (5 bases). Germline V gene sequence: CDR1 KGHDR, CDR2 SFDVKD. The germline V and J ends were trimmed by 0 bases and 0 bases, with 14 bases remaining between them. CDR3 length: 17 residues. The DNA for the CDR3 is TGTGCCACCAGTGATTTGAGATCGGACATGATCTCCTACGAGCAGTACTTC. Translation gives CATSDLRSDMISYEQYF.

The rearrangement joins TRBV5-1 to TRBJ2-7; D remains unclear. CDR3 length: 13 amino acids. Germline lookup yields CDR1 SGHRS and CDR2 YFSETQ. The V gene lost 3 bases and the J gene lost 5 bases, with 12 bases spanning the gap. CDR3 loop: CASSSAVPDEQYF. The CDR3 region has the DNA TGCGCCAGCAGCTCGGCCGTACCGGACGAGCAGTACTTC.

The chain carries TRBV20-1 and TRBJ1-1; 10 nucleotides agree with TRBD1. J was trimmed by 6 bases and V by 6 bases; bases with no gene match: 7. The germline gives CDR1 DFQATT, CDR2 SNEGSKA (reference sequence). CDR3 size: 13 residues. The CDR3 here is CSARTGGRAEAFF. In DNA form, the CDR3 reads TGCAGTGCCCGGACAGGGGGACGCGCTGAAGCTTTCTTT.

The rearrangement uses TRBV20-1 and TRBJ2-7, with TRBD1 as a possible D gene (6 bases). Trimming cost V 3 bases and J 4 bases, with 7 bases left between them. This CDR3 comprises 11 residues. Germline CDR1 and CDR2: DFQATT and SNEGSKA (reference sequence). The CDR3 DNA reads as TGCAGTGCTAGGACAGGTTACGAGCAGTACGTC. Its protein is CSARTGYEQYV.

The chain links TRBV5-1 to TRBJ1-2, with D possibly being TRBD1 (6 bases). The CDR3 has 13 residues. From germline, CDR1 is SGHRS and CDR2 YFSETQ. The V end lost 3 bases, the J end lost 8 bases, and 14 bases lay between the germline ends. The CDR3 sequence: CASSWGAPGGYTF. The CDR3 region has the DNA TGCGCCAGCAGCTGGGGGGCCCCTGGGGGCTACACCTTC.

The genes are TRBV12-3 or TRBV12-4 and TRBJ2-3; possible D gene TRBD2, 6 bases. The CDR3 runs 14 residues. Between the trimmed V and J ends, which lost 6 bases and 0 bases, there was a span of 10 bases. The CDR3 loop is CASRRLVSTDTQYF. DNA of the CDR3: TGTGCCAGCAGGCGACTAGTTAGCACAGATACGCAGTATTTT.

This clonotype has just a few counts. The chain carries TRBV5-1 and TRBJ2-7; 7 bases agree with TRBD1. V shed 4 bases and J 0 bases; nucleotides not matched to a gene: 10. Germline V gene data show CDR1 as SGHRS and CDR2 as YFSETQ. CDR3 length equals 16 residues. The CDR3 nucleotides are TGCGCCAGCAGCCTTACCTTACAGGGGAGCTCCTACGAGCAGTACTTC. It yields the protein CASSLTLQGSSYEQYF.

This clonotype was observed many times. This chain links TRBV5-1 with TRBJ2-5; no reliable D call. The CDR3 extends over 16 amino acids. Germline V gene lookup returns CDR1 SGHRS and CDR2 YFSETQ. Deletions cut 3 bases from V and 5 bases from J, with 20 bases between. In DNA, the CDR3 is TGCGCCAGCAGCTCTTCCGCGTCGAGTAGCTTTGAGACCCAGTACTTC. This translates into CASSSSASSSFETQYF.

V is TRBV12-3 or TRBV12-4 and J is TRBJ1-1; 7 bases line up with TRBD1. The CDR3 extends over 13 amino acids. The ends lost 7 bases at V and 10 bases at J; junction bases unmatched: 12. The CDR3 DNA follows: TGTGCCAGCAACATCCGACAGGGTGGGAGAGCTTTCTTT. Encoded protein: CASNIRQGGRAFF.

This clonotype was seen ten or more times. CDR3 in DNA: TGCGCCAGCAGCTTGGTTGCGGGGGGAAACTACGAGCAGTACGTC. Translating it yields CASSLVAGGNYEQYV. The rearrangement links TRBV5-1 to TRBJ2-7; 8 bases agree with TRBD2. Germline CDR1 SGHRS, CDR2 YFSETQ. This CDR3 has 15 amino acids. V was pared by 0 bases and J by 3 bases, with 5 bases of the junction left unmatched.

The V gene is TRBV14, the J gene TRBJ2-3; 9 positions agree with TRBD1. Trimming took 4 bases from V and 6 from J; bases not matched to a gene: 8. CDR1 and CDR2 (germline): SGHDN, FVKESK. The CDR3 spans 15 residues. Written as DNA, the CDR3 is TGTGCCAGCAGCCTTACAGGGGGCGCGGGGGATACGCAGTATTTT. Translation gives CASSLTGGAGDTQYF. Together with reference TRBV14 and TRBJ2-3, the CDR3 gives the full variable domain: EAGVTQFPSHSVIEKGQTVTLRCDPISGHDNLYWYRRVMGKEIKFLLHFVKESKQDESGMPNNRFLAERTGGTYSTLKVQPAELEDSGVYFCASSLTGGAGDTQYFGPGTRLTVL.

This clonotype was seen a handful of times. CDR3 residues: CASSPGGPEDTQYF. CDR3 nucleotide sequence: TGTGCCAGCAGTCCCGGGGGGCCGGAGGATACGCAGTATTTT. The chain has TRBV12-3 or TRBV12-4 and TRBJ2-3, with D possibly TRBD2 on 7 matching bases. There are 14 residues in the CDR3. Trimming shortened V by 5 bases and J by 6 bases, and 15 bases separated the two germline ends.